The 5 T cell receptor beta chains below come from one sample, sequenced in a study of human T cells and chemical hapten exposure. Time point described: pre-sensitization, week 0. Treatment defined: therapeutic diphenylcyclopropenone sensitization with weekly scalp DPC. TCRdb itself ran the RACE reads through MiXCR, one entry per CDR3 protein. The sample consists of around 330,000 distinct CDR3 sequences, about 5% of them appearing once. The sequenced sample was whole blood, obtained in connection with sensitization to the hapten diphenylcyclopropenone (DPC). These TCRs come from a woman aged 18-29 years with alopecia areata. Some clones in this sample may be carry-over from other donors' samples.

About this clonotype itself: A much larger clone differs from this one at a single base, so this may be a read error. Without the conserved terminal phenylalanine or tryptophan, this CDR3 likely stems from a read error. The chain employs TRBV20-1 and TRBJ1-1; 8 bases align to TRBD1. Germline V CDR1 and CDR2: DFQATT, SNEGSKA (reference sequence). The CDR3 contains 12 residues. V trimming: 4 bases; J trimming: 4 bases; junction bases outside the gene matches: 2. In DNA form, the CDR3 reads TGCAGTGCTAACAGGGGGGTCACTGAAGCTTTCTCT. Protein product: CSANRGVTEAFS.

This clonotype was recorded at least ten times. The chain employs TRBV28 and TRBJ2-6; D not resolved. Germline V gene data show CDR1 as MDHEN and CDR2 as SYDVKM. CDR3 length: 15 amino acids. With 7 bases removed from V and 0 bases from J, the gap between germline ends came to 10 bases. This CDR3 reads CASIDLSSGANVLTF. The CDR3 nucleotides read TGTGCCAGCATTGACCTTTCCTCTGGGGCCAACGTCCTGACTTTC. Drawing the rest from reference TRBV28 and TRBJ2-6, the complete variable domain is DVKVTQSSRYLVKRTGEKVFLECVQDMDHENMFWYRQDPGLGLRLIYFSYDVKMKEKGDIPEGYSVSREKKERFSLILESASTNQTSMYLCASIDLSSGANVLTFGAGSRLTVL.

The CDR3 is CASRGVAGFNYGYTF. The CDR3, as DNA: TGTGCCAGCAGGGGGGTGGCAGGGTTCAACTATGGCTACACCTTC. The V call is TRBV7-9, the J call TRBJ1-2; tentatively, D is TRBD1 (5 bases). This CDR3 has 15 residues. Trimming cost V 6 bases and J 2 bases, with 16 bases left between them. CDR1 SEHNR and CDR2 FQNEAQ come from the germline V gene (reference sequence).

The CDR3 bases are TGTGCCAGCAGCCAGGGGATAGGCACAGATACGCAGTATTTT. Its translation is CASSQGIGTDTQYF. This chain uses TRBV28 with TRBJ2-3, with a weak D call TRBD1 (6 bases). The germline V gene encodes CDR1 MDHEN and CDR2 SYDVKM. The CDR3 is 14 residues long. The V gene lost 6 bases and the J gene lost 1 base, with 11 bases spanning the gap.

This clonotype showed up many times. The rearrangement uses TRBV2 and TRBJ1-2; D gene unclear. Germline V CDR1 and CDR2: SNHLY, FYNNEI. Between the trimmed V and J ends, which lost 0 bases and 5 bases, there was a span of 13 bases. The CDR3 loop spans 15 amino acids. DNA of the CDR3: TGTGCCAGCAGTGAAGCGCCGGGAACAGTATATGGCTACACCTTC. Translating it yields CASSEAPGTVYGYTF.